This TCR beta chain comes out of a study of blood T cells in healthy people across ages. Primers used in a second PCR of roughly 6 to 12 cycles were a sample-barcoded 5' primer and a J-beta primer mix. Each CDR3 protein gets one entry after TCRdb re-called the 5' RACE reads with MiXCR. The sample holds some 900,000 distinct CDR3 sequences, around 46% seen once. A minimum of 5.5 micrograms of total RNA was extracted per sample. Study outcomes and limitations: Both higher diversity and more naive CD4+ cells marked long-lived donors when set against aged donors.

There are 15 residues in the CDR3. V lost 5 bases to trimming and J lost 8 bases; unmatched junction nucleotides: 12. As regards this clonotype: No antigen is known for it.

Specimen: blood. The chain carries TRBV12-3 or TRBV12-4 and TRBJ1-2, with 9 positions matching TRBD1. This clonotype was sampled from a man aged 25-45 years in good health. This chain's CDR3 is CASSPHGQGRVGYTF. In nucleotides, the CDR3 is TGTGCCAGCAGTCCCCACGGACAGGGGCGCGTGGGCTACACCTTC.